Each of the 22 T cell receptor beta chains below was sequenced from the same sample in a study of blood T cell repertoires in COVID-19. The assay was immunoSEQ multiplex PCR, and TCRdb's table has in-frame clones only and misses some. The sample consists of about 190,000 clones, approximately 91% of them appearing once. The material sequenced was peripheral blood. These receptors originate from a man aged 25 to 45 with acute or convalescent COVID-19.

The chain employs TRBV6-1 and TRBJ1-2, with D tentatively TRBD1 (6 bases). This CDR3 comprises 13 residues. Trimming shortened V by 3 bases and J by 7 bases, and 12 bases separated the two germline ends. Germline assignment: CDR1 MNHNS and CDR2 SASEGT. CDR3 sequence reads: CASSEETGFGYTF. CDR3 nucleotide sequence: TGTGCCAGCAGTGAGGAGACAGGTTTTGGCTACACCTTC.

The rearrangement links TRBV5-8 to TRBJ2-7; 9 nucleotides agree with TRBD1. Trimming at V came to 3 bases and at J to 1 base, leaving 11 bases not matched to a gene. Germline CDR1 reads SGHTS; CDR2 reads YDEGEE. The CDR3 is made up of 17 amino acids. The CDR3 DNA reads TGTGCCAGCAGCTCCTGGGACAGGGCCCTTCGATCCTACGAGCAGTACTTC. Amino acid sequence: CASSSWDRALRSYEQYF. The whole variable domain, filled in from reference TRBV5-8 and TRBJ2-7, reads EAGVTQSPTHLIKTRGQQATLRCSPISGHTSVYWYQQALGLGLQFLLWYDEGEERNRGNFPPRFSGRQFPNYSSELNVNALELEDSALYLCASSSWDRALRSYEQYFGPGTRLTVT.

This clone was counted only a few times. The gene calls are TRBV5-8 and TRBJ1-4, with a possible D match to TRBD1 (6 bases). The length of the CDR3 is 18 residues. Germline assignment: CDR1 SGHTS and CDR2 YDEGEE. Between the trimmed V and J ends, which lost 1 base and 0 bases, there was a span of 16 bases. Here the CDR3 DNA reads TGTGCCAGCAGCTTGCAGGACAGAATAGTAGCAACTAATGAAAAACTGTTTTTT. Translation gives CASSLQDRIVATNEKLFF. The full variable domain, its missing parts supplied by reference TRBV5-8 and TRBJ1-4, is EAGVTQSPTHLIKTRGQQATLRCSPISGHTSVYWYQQALGLGLQFLLWYDEGEERNRGNFPPRFSGRQFPNYSSELNVNALELEDSALYLCASSLQDRIVATNEKLFFGSGTQLSVL.

The chain uses TRBV6-6 and TRBJ2-3, with D tentatively TRBD2 (7 bases). The CDR3 length is 13 residues. Trimming took off 6 bases at V and 7 bases at J, with 14 bases between the two ends. Germline values: CDR1 MNHNY, CDR2 SVGAGI (reference sequence). The chain's CDR3 is CASRGGAGNTQYF. For the CDR3, the DNA is TGTGCCAGCAGAGGGGGGGCGGGGAATACGCAGTATTTT.

V is TRBV5-1 and J is TRBJ2-7; TRBD2 matches at 12 bases. This CDR3 is 17 amino acids long. Trimming at V came to 5 bases and at J to 4 bases, leaving 13 bases not matched to a gene. Per germline, CDR1 SGHRS and CDR2 YFSETQ. CDR3 bases: TGCGCCAGCAGTTTGACTAGCGGGAGACCGGGGGGGTACGAGCAGTACTTC. Its protein product is CASSLTSGRPGGYEQYF.

V is TRBV15 and J is TRBJ2-1; D remains unclear. Trimming removed 4 bases at V and 5 bases at J, with 12 bases between. The germline V gene has CDR1 LNHNV and CDR2 YYDKDF (reference sequence). The CDR3 runs to 14 residues. CDR3 DNA sequence: TGTGCCACCAGCATGTCCACACTAAACAATGAGCAGTTCTTC. It specifies CATSMSTLNNEQFF.

The chain couples TRBV28 to TRBJ2-5, with D perhaps matching TRBD1 (6 bases). The CDR3 sequence is 14 residues long. Trimming shortened V by 2 bases and J by 2 bases, and 9 bases separated the two germline ends. CDR1 MDHEN and CDR2 SYDVKM come from the germline V gene. The CDR3, as DNA: TGTGCCAGCAGTTTAACAGGGCCTCAAGAGACCCAGTACTTC. Protein sequence: CASSLTGPQETQYF.

The chain employs TRBV6-5 and TRBJ2-7; D not certain. CDR1 is MNHEY and CDR2 is SVGAGI in the germline V gene. The CDR3 runs 11 residues. Trimming took off 7 bases at V and 3 bases at J, with 7 bases between the two ends. The CDR3 is CASIFIYEQYF. The CDR3 DNA sequence: TGTGCCAGCATTTTCATCTACGAGCAGTACTTC.

The chain is built from TRBV6-5 and TRBJ1-4, with D perhaps matching TRBD1 (6 bases). V was trimmed by 6 bases and J by 10 bases, leaving 12 bases between them. The CDR3 sequence is 12 residues long. Per the germline V gene, CDR1 is MNHEY and CDR2 is SVGAGI. CDR3 protein: CASRQGRGKLFF. CDR3 coding DNA: TGTGCCAGCAGACAGGGTCGCGGAAAACTGTTTTTT.

The V and J genes are TRBV5-1 and TRBJ1-1; D gene ambiguous. V was cut by 2 bases and J by 8 bases, with 10 bases left in between. CDR3 length equals 12 residues. Germline V CDR1 and CDR2: SGHRS, YFSETQ. The CDR3 loop is CASSLTGREAFF. CDR3 coding DNA: TGCGCCAGCAGCTTAACGGGAAGAGAAGCTTTCTTT.

This chain joins TRBV7-9 and TRBJ2-1, with TRBD2 identical over 11 bases. With V trimmed by 7 bases and J by 5 bases, 7 bases remained unmatched. The germline gives CDR1 SEHNR, CDR2 FQNEAQ (reference sequence). The CDR3 is 15 residues long. The CDR3: CASTAGTSGNNEQFF. In DNA form, the CDR3 reads TGTGCCAGCACGGCCGGGACTAGCGGAAACAATGAGCAGTTCTTC. The variable domain in full, with the rest retrieved from reference TRBV7-9 and TRBJ2-1, is DTGVSQNPRHKITKRGQNVTFRCDPISEHNRLYWYRQTLGQGPEFLTYFQNEAQLEKSRLLSDRFSAERPKGSFSTLEIQRTEQGDSAMYLCASTAGTSGNNEQFFGPGTRLTVL.

J is TRBJ1-2 and V is TRBV6-5; 10 bases map to TRBD1. The ends lost 6 bases at V and 7 bases at J; junction bases unmatched: 8. Looked up from germline, CDR1 is MNHEY and CDR2 is SVGAGI. The CDR3 spans 14 residues. The CDR3 is CASRGQGRSPGYTF. For the CDR3, the DNA is TGTGCCAGCAGGGGACAGGGGAGAAGCCCTGGCTACACCTTC.

For this clone: This sample includes further DNA sequences coding for the same CDR3. The chain carries TRBV7-9 and TRBJ2-1; 10 bases fit TRBD2. CDR1 is SEHNR, CDR2 FQNEAQ, per germline (reference sequence). The length of the CDR3 is 15 residues. Trimming removed 1 base from V and 9 bases from J; junction bases left unmatched: 6. CDR3 sequence: CASSLGAGGPGEQFF. Here the CDR3 DNA reads TGTGCCAGCAGCTTAGGAGCGGGAGGGCCAGGTGAGCAGTTCTTC.

This chain connects TRBV7-9 to TRBJ1-2; perhaps TRBD1 as D (5 bases). V lost 2 bases and J lost 4, with 11 bases in between. The CDR3 sequence is 14 residues long. The germline gives CDR1 SEHNR, CDR2 FQNEAQ (reference sequence). CDR3 coding DNA: TGTGCCAGCAGCTTAATGCAGGGTCCCTATGGCTACACCTTC. It encodes CASSLMQGPYGYTF. The full variable domain, rest sourced from reference TRBV7-9 and TRBJ1-2, is DTGVSQNPRHKITKRGQNVTFRCDPISEHNRLYWYRQTLGQGPEFLTYFQNEAQLEKSRLLSDRFSAERPKGSFSTLEIQRTEQGDSAMYLCASSLMQGPYGYTFGSGTRLTVV.

This clone appeared once. The chain is built from TRBV12-5 and TRBJ2-6; D not resolved. This CDR3 comprises 12 residues. Germline V CDR1 and CDR2: LGHNT, FRNRAP. V was trimmed by 7 bases and J by 4 bases, leaving 5 bases between them. DNA for the CDR3: TGTGCTAGTGCCGGGGGGGCCAACGTCCTGACTTTC. It yields the protein CASAGGANVLTF.

This clone came up a few times. The V gene is TRBV30, the J gene TRBJ2-2; D is perhaps TRBD2 (6 bases). Germline CDR1 GTSNPN, CDR2 SVGIG (reference sequence). CDR3 length: 14 amino acids. Trimming cost V 2 bases and J 1 base, with 8 bases left between them. CDR3 loop: CAWSSGLNTGELFF. DNA for the CDR3: TGTGCCTGGAGTAGCGGGCTGAACACCGGGGAGCTGTTTTTT. Full variable domain (outside the CDR3, taken from reference TRBV30 and TRBJ2-2): SQTIHQWPATLVQPVGSPLSLECTVEGTSNPNLYWYRQAAGRGLQLLFYSVGIGQISSEVPQNLSASRPQDRQFILSSKKLLLSDSGFYLCAWSSGLNTGELFFGEGSRLTVL.

The chain links TRBV28 to TRBJ1-2; 8 bases agree with TRBD1. This CDR3 has 14 amino acids. V dropped 1 base and J dropped 9; count of bases not matched to a gene: 7. Germline V gene sequence: CDR1 MDHEN, CDR2 SYDVKM. CDR3 coding DNA: TGTGCCAGCAGTTTATCCAGGGGGCTTGGTAGCTACACCTTC. This sequence encodes CASSLSRGLGSYTF.

This chain joins TRBV28 and TRBJ2-7; 9 bases line up with TRBD1. Losses at the gene ends were 5 bases for V and 1 base for J; bases not matched to a gene: 12. The CDR3 extends over 17 amino acids. CDR1 MDHEN and CDR2 SYDVKM come from the germline V gene. CDR3 DNA: TGTGCCAGCAGTCCCCGGGGTCCCGGACAGGGGTCCTACGAGCAGTACTTC. Amino acid sequence: CASSPRGPGQGSYEQYF. Filled out from reference TRBV28 and TRBJ2-7, the complete variable domain reads DVKVTQSSRYLVKRTGEKVFLECVQDMDHENMFWYRQDPGLGLRLIYFSYDVKMKEKGDIPEGYSVSREKKERFSLILESASTNQTSMYLCASSPRGPGQGSYEQYFGPGTRLTVT.

In this sample, this clone turned up a few times. V usage is TRBV6-5 and J usage is TRBJ1-2; D ambiguous. V lost 6 bases and J 4 bases, leaving 15 bases between the germline ends. This CDR3 is 14 amino acids long. Germline loops: CDR1 MNHEY, CDR2 SVGAGI. As DNA, the CDR3 is TGTGCCAGCAGACCCTTTAGCCTATCCTATGGCTACACCTTC. Protein sequence: CASRPFSLSYGYTF.

This clone was recorded only once. The chain joins TRBV5-1 to TRBJ2-2, with D possibly TRBD2 on 5 matching bases. CDR1 is SGHRS, CDR2 YFSETQ, per germline. Trimming stripped 4 bases from V and 5 bases from J, with 15 bases between. The CDR3 consists of 15 residues. The CDR3, as DNA: TGCGCCAGCAGCATTAGTGGTCGGGGAACCGGGGAGCTGTTTTTT. Its protein is CASSISGRGTGELFF.

V usage is TRBV5-4 and J usage is TRBJ2-1; D gene uncertain. From germline, CDR1 is SGHNT and CDR2 YYREEE (reference sequence). This CDR3 contains 13 residues. The V gene lost 4 bases and the J gene lost 8 bases, with 13 bases spanning the gap. Here the CDR3 reads CASSLGLTDEQFF. The CDR3 bases are TGTGCCAGCAGCCTGGGCCTCACGGATGAGCAGTTCTTC.

J is TRBJ1-2 and V is TRBV28, with D uncertain. Per germline, CDR1 MDHEN and CDR2 SYDVKM. V shed 2 bases and J shed 5 bases, with 9 bases lying between them. This CDR3 contains 13 residues. Here the CDR3 reads CASSLPGDYGYTF. Written as DNA, the CDR3 is TGTGCCAGCAGTTTACCAGGTGATTATGGCTACACCTTC.